These 18 T cell receptor beta chains were all obtained from the same sample, sequenced in a study of blood T cells in healthy people across ages. Combining a sample-barcoded 5' primer with a J-beta primer mix, a second PCR ran for roughly 7 to 12 cycles. TCRdb recomputed calls from the 5' RACE reads with MiXCR, one row per CDR3 protein. The repertoire holds some 760,000 distinct CDR3 sequences, with approximately 25% as singletons. These data were also filed under a second study, of T cells of mothers and their children.

Sequencing input: blood. All receptors derive from a boy between 10 and 17 years old in good health.

This clonotype showed up just a few times. The chain combines TRBV7-2 with TRBJ1-4; the D is unclear. The germline V gene has CDR1 SGHTA and CDR2 FQGNSA. Trimming cost V 0 bases and J 1 base, with 6 bases left between them. The CDR3 consists of 15 residues. DNA of the CDR3: TGTGCCAGCAGCTTAGCAGTAGTAACTAATGAAAAACTGTTTTTT. It is translated as CASSLAVVTNEKLFF. Complete variable domain (other parts from reference TRBV7-2 and TRBJ1-4): GAGVSQSPSNKVTEKGKDVELRCDPISGHTALYWYRQSLGQGLEFLIYFQGNSAPDKSGLPSDRFSAERTGGSVSTLTIQRTQQEDSAVYLCASSLAVVTNEKLFFGSGTQLSVL.

This clonotype was observed a handful of times. The V call is TRBV11-3, the J call TRBJ2-3; no clear D. Trimming shortened V by 5 bases and J by 0 bases, and 9 bases separated the two germline ends. CDR3 length equals 14 residues. CDR1 is SGHNT and CDR2 is YENEEA in the germline V gene. CDR3 in amino acids: CASSITFSTDTQYF. In DNA, the CDR3 is TGTGCCAGCAGCATTACTTTTAGCACAGATACGCAGTATTTT. The full variable domain, with the rest looked up from reference TRBV11-3 and TRBJ2-3, is EAGVVQSPRYKIIEKKQPVAFWCNPISGHNTLYWYLQNLGQGPELLIRYENEEAVDDSQLPKDRFSAERLKGVDSTLKIQPAELGDSAVYLCASSITFSTDTQYFGPGTRLTVL.

This chain's CDR3 is CASSPNGRANEKLFF. CDR3 sequence (DNA): TGTGCCAGCAGCCCGAACGGGAGAGCTAATGAAAAACTGTTTTTT. The V call is TRBV7-2, the J call TRBJ1-4; D remains ambiguous. The germline gives CDR1 SGHTA, CDR2 FQGNSA. CDR3 length: 15 amino acids. With 5 bases removed from V and 3 bases from J, the gap between germline ends came to 13 bases.

V and J are TRBV28 and TRBJ2-1; TRBD2 agrees at 14 bases. In germline, CDR1 is MDHEN, CDR2 SYDVKM. Trimming removed 6 bases from V and 1 base from J; junction bases left unmatched: 2. The CDR3 has 16 amino acids. The CDR3 region has the DNA TGTGCCAGCAGCGGACTAGCGGGAGGATCCTACAATGAGCAGTTCTTC. This gives the protein CASSGLAGGSYNEQFF.

This clonotype was seen repeatedly, ten times or more. V gene TRBV7-9 combines with J gene TRBJ2-1, with D unclear. Germline CDR1 reads SEHNR; CDR2 reads FQNEAQ (reference sequence). With 5 bases removed from V and 8 bases from J, the gap between germline ends came to 13 bases. The CDR3 covers 13 residues. CDR3 protein: CASSPPADDEQFF. CDR3 coding DNA: TGTGCCAGCAGCCCCCCCGCAGACGATGAGCAGTTCTTC.

The sample holds many counts of this clonotype. The CDR3 reads CASSPGANTGELFF. In nucleotides, the CDR3 is TGTGCCAGCAGTCCAGGGGCGAACACCGGGGAGCTGTTTTTT. The chain couples TRBV28 to TRBJ2-2; D is possibly TRBD1 (6 bases). The length of the CDR3 is 14 residues. The V gene lost 5 bases and the J gene lost 0 bases, with 7 bases spanning the gap. Germline CDR1 and CDR2: MDHEN and SYDVKM.

The chain joins TRBV29-1 to TRBJ2-7, with D possibly TRBD1 on 6 matching bases. Germline V gene lookup returns CDR1 SQVTM and CDR2 ANQGSEA. Trimming cost V 6 bases and J 2 bases, with 14 bases left between them. This CDR3 region has 13 residues. In nucleotides, the CDR3 is TGCAGCGTACGGGACATAGCGACCTACGAGCAGTACTTC. Protein: CSVRDIATYEQYF.

This clonotype was detected a few times. This chain connects TRBV6-2 or TRBV6-3 to TRBJ2-7; unclear D gene. This CDR3 has 12 amino acids. Germline-derived CDR1 and CDR2 are MNHEY and SVGEGT. V gave up 6 bases and J gave up 4 bases, with 10 bases separating them. CDR3 DNA sequence: TGTGCCAGCAGGCCCCTGGGTTACGAGCAGTACTTC. It codes for CASRPLGYEQYF.

This rearrangement joins TRBV7-2 to TRBJ2-3; weak D call: TRBD2 (6 bases). Trimming stripped 10 bases from V and 4 bases from J, with 18 bases between. The CDR3 contains 14 residues. The germline V gene encodes CDR1 SGHTA and CDR2 FQGNSA. Here the CDR3 DNA reads TGTGCCACCTCGGGACTGACGACCCCAGATACGCAGTATTTT. It translates to CATSGLTTPDTQYF.

The DNA of the CDR3 is TGTGCCAGCAGCTTTTCCGGGACAGGGGTCGGGCAAGAGACCCAGTACTTC. Amino acids: CASSFSGTGVGQETQYF. The chain couples TRBV11-1 to TRBJ2-5, with 10 bases matching TRBD1. The germline V gene encodes CDR1 SGHAT and CDR2 FQDESV (reference sequence). The CDR3 has 17 amino acids. With V trimmed by 3 bases and J by 2 bases, 9 bases remained unmatched.

The chain joins TRBV14 to TRBJ1-3; no clear D gene. This CDR3 region has 15 residues. Trimming took 4 bases from V and 1 from J, leaving 11 bases between them. Germline CDR1 is SGHDN and CDR2 is FVKESK. The CDR3 loop is CASSLQQLSGNTIYF. The CDR3 region has the DNA TGTGCCAGCAGCCTTCAGCAACTATCTGGAAACACCATATATTTT.

This clonotype has just a few counts. This chain connects TRBV28 to TRBJ2-1, with TRBD2 identical over 8 bases. The DNA end is a closer match to TRBJ2-7, so the J assignment may be wrong. The CDR3 is made up of 15 amino acids. In germline, CDR1 is MDHEN, CDR2 SYDVKM. In DNA form, the CDR3 reads TGTGCCAGCAGTTTATCGGGGGGGTCAGGATACGAGCAGTACTTC. It encodes CASSLSGGSGYEQYF.

There are a few counts of this clonotype. The chain combines TRBV5-1 with TRBJ2-3, with D uncertain. The CDR3 sequence is 13 residues long. The V end lost 4 bases, the J end lost 4 bases, and 10 bases lay between the germline ends. CDR1 and CDR2 (germline): SGHRS, YFSETQ. CDR3 protein: CASSPPQADTQYF. In DNA form, the CDR3 reads TGCGCCAGCAGCCCACCGCAGGCAGATACGCAGTATTTT.

The sample holds a few counts of this clonotype. The rearrangement links TRBV12-5 to TRBJ2-5, with D hard to call. TRBJ2-1 matches the DNA end more closely, so the J call is doubtful. This CDR3 region has 14 residues. Germline V gene lookup returns CDR1 LGHNT and CDR2 FRNRAP. CDR3 in DNA: TGTGCTAGTGGTTTGGGAATATCTGGCGGTGAGCAGTTCTTC. This encodes CASGLGISGGEQFF.

The V call is TRBV7-2, the J call TRBJ1-3; no reliable D call. There are 15 residues in the CDR3. V was shortened by 1 base and J by 0 bases, with 7 bases between the two germline ends. CDR1 is SGHTA, CDR2 FQGNSA, per germline. CDR3 coding DNA: TGTGCCAGCAGCTTAGACCCTTACTCTGGAAACACCATATATTTT. Protein sequence: CASSLDPYSGNTIYF.

This clonotype was seen ten or more times. This sequence joins TRBV28 and TRBJ2-5; 7 nucleotides line up with TRBD1. There are 13 residues in the CDR3. V shed 5 bases, J shed 5 bases, and the junction held 5 bases outside the gene matches. Germline-derived CDR1 and CDR2 are MDHEN and SYDVKM. CDR3 coding DNA: TGTGCCAGCAGTCGAACAGGGGTGGAGACCCAGTACTTC. This encodes CASSRTGVETQYF.

The chain links TRBV7-9 to TRBJ2-1, with D possibly being TRBD2 (6 bases). There are 19 residues in the CDR3. Germline V gives CDR1 SEHNR, CDR2 FQNEAQ (reference sequence). The V end was cut by 1 base, the J end by 1 base, with 20 bases between. This chain's CDR3 is CASSLGDDPAGSSYNEQFF. DNA of the CDR3: TGTGCCAGCAGCTTAGGTGATGATCCGGCGGGGAGTTCCTACAATGAGCAGTTCTTC.

This clonotype came up a few times. The chain combines TRBV29-1 with TRBJ1-2, with D unresolved. The ends were cut back, 5 bases at V and 0 bases at J, with 7 bases in the middle. From germline, CDR1 is SQVTM and CDR2 ANQGSEA. There are 12 residues in the CDR3. CDR3 protein: CSVWEANYGYTF. The DNA for the CDR3 is TGCAGCGTTTGGGAGGCTAACTATGGCTACACCTTC.